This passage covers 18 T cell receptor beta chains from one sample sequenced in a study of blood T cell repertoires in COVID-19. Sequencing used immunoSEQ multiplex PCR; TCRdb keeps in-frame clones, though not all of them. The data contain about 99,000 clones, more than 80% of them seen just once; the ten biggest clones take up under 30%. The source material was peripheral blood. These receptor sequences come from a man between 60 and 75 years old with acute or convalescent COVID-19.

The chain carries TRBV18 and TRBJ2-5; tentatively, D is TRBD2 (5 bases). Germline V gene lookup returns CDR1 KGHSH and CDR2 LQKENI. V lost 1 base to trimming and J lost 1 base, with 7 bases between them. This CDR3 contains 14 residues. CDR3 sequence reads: CASSPRGSQETQYF. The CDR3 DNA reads TGTGCCAGCTCACCACGAGGGTCCCAAGAGACCCAGTACTTC.

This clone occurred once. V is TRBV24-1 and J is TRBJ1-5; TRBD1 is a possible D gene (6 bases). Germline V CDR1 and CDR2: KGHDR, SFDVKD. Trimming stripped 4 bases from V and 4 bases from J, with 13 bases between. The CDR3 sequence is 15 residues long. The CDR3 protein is CATSERGGGNQPQHF. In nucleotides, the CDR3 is TGTGCCACCAGTGAAAGGGGGGGCGGGAATCAGCCCCAGCATTTT.

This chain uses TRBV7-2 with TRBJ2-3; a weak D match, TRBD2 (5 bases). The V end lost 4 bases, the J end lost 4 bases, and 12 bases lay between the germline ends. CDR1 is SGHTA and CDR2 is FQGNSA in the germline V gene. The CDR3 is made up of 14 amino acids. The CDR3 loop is CASSSYSGADTQYF. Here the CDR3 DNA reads TGTGCCAGCAGCTCCTACTCCGGGGCAGATACGCAGTATTTT.

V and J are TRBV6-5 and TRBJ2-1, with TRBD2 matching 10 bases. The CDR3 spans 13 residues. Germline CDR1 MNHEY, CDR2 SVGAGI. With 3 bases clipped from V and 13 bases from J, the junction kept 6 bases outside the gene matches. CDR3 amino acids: CASSYVASGSQFF. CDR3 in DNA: TGTGCCAGCAGTTATGTGGCTAGCGGGAGTCAGTTCTTC.

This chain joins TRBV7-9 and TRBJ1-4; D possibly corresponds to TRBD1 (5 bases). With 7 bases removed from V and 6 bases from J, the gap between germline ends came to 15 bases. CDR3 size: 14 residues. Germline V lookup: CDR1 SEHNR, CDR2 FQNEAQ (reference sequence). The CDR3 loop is CASTTGLTDEKLFF. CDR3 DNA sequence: TGTGCCAGCACCACCGGGCTGACAGATGAAAAACTGTTTTTT. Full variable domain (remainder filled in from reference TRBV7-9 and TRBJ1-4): DTGVSQNPRHKITKRGQNVTFRCDPISEHNRLYWYRQTLGQGPEFLTYFQNEAQLEKSRLLSDRFSAERPKGSFSTLEIQRTEQGDSAMYLCASTTGLTDEKLFFGSGTQLSVL.

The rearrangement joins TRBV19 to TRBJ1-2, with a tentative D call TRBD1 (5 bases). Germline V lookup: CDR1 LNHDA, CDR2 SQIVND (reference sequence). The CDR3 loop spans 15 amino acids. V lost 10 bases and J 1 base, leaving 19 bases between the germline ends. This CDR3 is CATTAGGLNNYGYTF. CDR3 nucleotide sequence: TGTGCCACTACAGCGGGGGGTCTCAATAACTATGGCTACACCTTC.

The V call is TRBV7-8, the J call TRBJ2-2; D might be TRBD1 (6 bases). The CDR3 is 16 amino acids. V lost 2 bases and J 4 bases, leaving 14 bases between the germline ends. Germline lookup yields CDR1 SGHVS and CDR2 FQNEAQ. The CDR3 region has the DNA TGTGCCAGCAGCTTAAATCCCTTGGGGGCCACCGGGGAGCTGTTTTTT. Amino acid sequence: CASSLNPLGATGELFF.

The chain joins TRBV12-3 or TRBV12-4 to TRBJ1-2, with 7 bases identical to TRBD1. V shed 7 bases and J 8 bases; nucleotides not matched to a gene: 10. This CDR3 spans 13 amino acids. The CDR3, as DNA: TGTGCCAGCAAAAACAGGGGAACAATCGGCTACACCTTC. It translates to CASKNRGTIGYTF.

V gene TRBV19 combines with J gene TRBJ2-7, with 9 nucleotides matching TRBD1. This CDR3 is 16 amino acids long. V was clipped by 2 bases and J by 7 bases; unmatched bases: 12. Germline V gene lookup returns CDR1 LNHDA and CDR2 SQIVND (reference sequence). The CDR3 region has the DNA TGTGCCAGTAGTATATCCCCCCACAGGGGGCGCGGTGAGCAGTACGTC. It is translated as CASSISPHRGRGEQYV.

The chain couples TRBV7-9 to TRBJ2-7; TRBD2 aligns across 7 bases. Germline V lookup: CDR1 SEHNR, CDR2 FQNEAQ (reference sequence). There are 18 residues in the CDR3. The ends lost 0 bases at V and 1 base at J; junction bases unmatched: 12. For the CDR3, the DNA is TGTGCCAGCAGCTTAGCCAGACTAGCTTACGGCGGGTCCTACGAGCAGTACGTC. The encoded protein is CASSLARLAYGGSYEQYV.

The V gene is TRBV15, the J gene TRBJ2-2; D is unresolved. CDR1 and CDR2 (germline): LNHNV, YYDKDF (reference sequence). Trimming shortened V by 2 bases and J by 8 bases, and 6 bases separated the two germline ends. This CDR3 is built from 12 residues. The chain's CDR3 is CATSRILGELFF. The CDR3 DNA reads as TGTGCCACCAGCAGAATTCTTGGGGAGCTGTTTTTT.

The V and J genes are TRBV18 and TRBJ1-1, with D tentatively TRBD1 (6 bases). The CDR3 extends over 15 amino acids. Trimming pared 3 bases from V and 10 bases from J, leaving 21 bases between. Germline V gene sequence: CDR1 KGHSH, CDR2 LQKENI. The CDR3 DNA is TGTGCCAGCTCACCCGAACCCTCTCCCAGGGGCGGAGCTTTCTTT. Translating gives CASSPEPSPRGGAFF.

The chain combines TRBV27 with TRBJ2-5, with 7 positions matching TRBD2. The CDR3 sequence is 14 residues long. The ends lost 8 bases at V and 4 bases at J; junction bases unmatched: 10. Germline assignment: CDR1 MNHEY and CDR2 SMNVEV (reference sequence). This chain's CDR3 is CASRTLLAAETQYF. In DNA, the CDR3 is TGTGCCAGCCGGACCCTGCTAGCGGCAGAGACCCAGTACTTC.

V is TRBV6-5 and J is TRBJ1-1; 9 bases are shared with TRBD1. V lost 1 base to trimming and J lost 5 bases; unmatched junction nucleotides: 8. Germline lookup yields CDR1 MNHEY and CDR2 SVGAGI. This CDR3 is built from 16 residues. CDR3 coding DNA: TGTGCCAGCAGTTACTTCGACGGGACAGGGTTTACTGAAGCTTTCTTT. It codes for CASSYFDGTGFTEAFF.

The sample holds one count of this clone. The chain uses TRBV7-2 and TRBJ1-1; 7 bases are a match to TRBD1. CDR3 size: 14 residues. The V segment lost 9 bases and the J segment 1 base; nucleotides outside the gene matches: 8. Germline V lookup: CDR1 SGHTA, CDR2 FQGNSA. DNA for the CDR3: TGTGCCAGGCGAACTGGGACAGCGAACACTGAAGCTTTCTTT. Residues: CARRTGTANTEAFF.

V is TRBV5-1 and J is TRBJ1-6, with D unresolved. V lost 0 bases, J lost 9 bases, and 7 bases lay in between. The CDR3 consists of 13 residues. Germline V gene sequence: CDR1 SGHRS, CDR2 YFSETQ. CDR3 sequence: CASSLGQISPLHF. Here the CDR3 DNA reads TGCGCCAGCAGCTTGGGCCAGATTTCACCCCTCCACTTT.

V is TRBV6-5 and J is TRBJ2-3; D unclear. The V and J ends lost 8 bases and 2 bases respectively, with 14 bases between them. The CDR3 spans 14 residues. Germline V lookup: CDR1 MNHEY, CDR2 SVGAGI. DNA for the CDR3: TGTGCCAGCCGACAAGATCCGGCCACAGATACGCAGTATTTT. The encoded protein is CASRQDPATDTQYF.

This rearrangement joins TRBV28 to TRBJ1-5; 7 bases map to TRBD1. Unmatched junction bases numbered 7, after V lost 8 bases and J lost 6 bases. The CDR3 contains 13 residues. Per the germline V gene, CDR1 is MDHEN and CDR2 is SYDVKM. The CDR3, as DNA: TGTGCCAGCTTGACAGGGTTGGGTCAGCCCCAGCATTTT. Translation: CASLTGLGQPQHF.